This record concerns one T cell receptor gamma chain sequence. Its antigen is still unknown. This likely stems from a read error, as it lies one base from a far larger clone. Additional DNA sequences in this sample encode the identical CDR3. These data originate in a study of gammadelta T cells in human blood (dated by TCRdb to the early 2020s). V lost 3 bases and J lost 10 bases, and the count of bases not matched to a germline gene is 6. The CDR3 contains 11 residues, cysteine and phenylalanine counted. The DNA shown is the 33-base CDR3, in frame from base 1. The germline V gene (reference sequence) gives CDR1 as VTNTFY and CDR2 as YDVSTARD. Points the paper makes about the study in general: According to the study, polyclonal expansion of innate gamma-delta T cells immediately after birth appeared to be driven by microbial exposure.

Libraries were prepared through RT-PCR. Instrument on record: Illumina MiSeq. TCRdb recomputed clones from the public reads with CATT; identical DNA rows were then combined. Within this sample are fewer than 150 gamma-chain clones, with roughly 4.9% of them counted one time only. The ten largest make up roughly 32% of the sample. This chain is built from TRGV3 and TRGJ1 or TRGJ2. Sequencing used non-Vgamma9Vdelta2 gamma-delta T cells from cord blood. The clonotype was recovered from a newborn. Read as DNA, the sequence is TGTGCCACCTGGGACCGGCCAAAGAAACTCTTT. Translated, this gives CATWDRPKKLF.